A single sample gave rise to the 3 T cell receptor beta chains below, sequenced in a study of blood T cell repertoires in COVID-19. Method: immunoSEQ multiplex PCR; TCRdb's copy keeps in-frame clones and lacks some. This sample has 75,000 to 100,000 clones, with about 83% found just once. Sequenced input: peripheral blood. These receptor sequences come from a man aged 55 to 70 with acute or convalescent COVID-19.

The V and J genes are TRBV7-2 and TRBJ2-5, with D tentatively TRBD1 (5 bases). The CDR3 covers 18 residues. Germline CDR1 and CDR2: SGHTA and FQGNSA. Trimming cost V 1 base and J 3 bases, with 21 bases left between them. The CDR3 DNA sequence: TGTGCCAGCAGCTTAGGCCCCCCAGGGTATCAATTTGAAGAGACCCAGTACTTC. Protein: CASSLGPPGYQFEETQYF.

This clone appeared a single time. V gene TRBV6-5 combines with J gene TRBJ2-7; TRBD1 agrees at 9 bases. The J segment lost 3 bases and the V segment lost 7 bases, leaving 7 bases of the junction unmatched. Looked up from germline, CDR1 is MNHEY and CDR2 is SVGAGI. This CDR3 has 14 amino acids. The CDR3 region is CASNRDRVFYEQYF. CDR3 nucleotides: TGTGCCAGCAACCGGGACAGGGTTTTCTACGAGCAGTACTTC.

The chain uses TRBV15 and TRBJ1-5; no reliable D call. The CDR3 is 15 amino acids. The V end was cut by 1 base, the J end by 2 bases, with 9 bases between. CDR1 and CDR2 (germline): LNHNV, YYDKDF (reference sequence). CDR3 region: CATSRGGDGNQPQHF. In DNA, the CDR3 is TGTGCCACCAGCAGAGGGGGAGATGGCAATCAGCCCCAGCATTTT.